The clone carrying this TCR beta chain was observed a few times. The antigen is unknown. The junction departs from germline at one end; a sequencing error may be responsible. This sample is drawn from a study of vaccination and CD4 T cells after COVID-19. In the study overall: Post-COVID draws followed diagnosis by a median roughly 99 days (range 35 to 161).

TCRdb reprocessed the PCR reads via MiXCR and lists one record per CDR3 protein. The sample includes 11,000 to 15,000 distinct CDR3 sequences, roughly 71% of them seen just once. Recorded positive PCR dates fall between March and December 2020, preceding US Alpha, Beta and Delta variants. The CDR3 covers 12 residues. The germline gives CDR1 DFQATT, CDR2 SNEGSKA (reference sequence). Notes on the study in general: Convalescent patients had a median roughly 87% of post-vaccine SARS-CoV-2-reactive clones that were detected only after vaccination, not before it.

Sequenced here: CD4+ T cells from blood, sampled after SARS-CoV-2 vaccination. The sequence was collected from a human donor who had recovered from COVID-19. The V and J genes are TRBV20-1 and TRBJ2-3; the D gene is possibly TRBD1 (6 bases). CDR3 sequence (DNA): TGCAGTGCTAGGAACTACAGGGTGGTGGCGGATTTT. This sequence encodes CSARNYRVVADF.